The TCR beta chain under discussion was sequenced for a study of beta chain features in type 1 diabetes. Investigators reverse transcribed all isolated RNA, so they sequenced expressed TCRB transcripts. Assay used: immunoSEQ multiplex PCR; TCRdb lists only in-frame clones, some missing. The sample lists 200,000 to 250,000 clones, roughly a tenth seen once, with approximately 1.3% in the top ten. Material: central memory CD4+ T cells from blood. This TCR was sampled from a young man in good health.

The CDR3: CASSPRRSETQYF. CDR3 sequence (DNA): TGTGCCAGCTCACCGAGGAGATCAGAGACCCAGTACTTC. The J gene is TRBJ2-5, the V gene TRBV18; D is undetermined. This CDR3 spans 13 amino acids. Germline lookup yields CDR1 KGHSH and CDR2 LQKENI. The V gene lost 3 bases and the J gene lost 4 bases, with 9 bases spanning the gap.